A single sample is the source of the 26 T cell receptor beta chains below, sequenced in a study of cytomegalovirus exposure and HLA in healthy donors. Libraries were prepared by immunoSEQ multiplex PCR; TCRdb keeps only in-frame clonotypes and omits some of them. The table shows about 280,000 clones, with 65% to 90% occurring only once. Sequenced sample: PBMCs. Source of these receptors: a woman between 18 and 29 years old in good health and CMV-seronegative.

This chain joins TRBV5-1 and TRBJ1-2; D unresolved. V was clipped by 4 bases and J by 3 bases, with 13 bases between them. CDR3 size: 14 residues. The germline V gene has CDR1 SGHRS and CDR2 YFSETQ. The CDR3 loop is CASSPGDSYYGYTF. The CDR3 nucleotides are TGCGCCAGCAGCCCTGGTGACTCCTACTATGGCTACACCTTC.

This clone was seen just once. The chain is built from TRBV29-1 and TRBJ1-2; 8 nucleotides line up with TRBD1. Trimming took 6 bases from V and 0 from J; bases not matched to a gene: 6. This CDR3 is 14 amino acids long. Germline values: CDR1 SQVTM, CDR2 ANQGSEA. The CDR3 nucleotides are TGCAGCGTCGGACAGGGCATAGCTAACTATGGCTACACCTTC. Encoded protein: CSVGQGIANYGYTF.

The rearrangement uses TRBV7-8 and TRBJ1-4; TRBD1 agrees at 11 bases. The CDR3 runs to 16 residues. The germline V gene encodes CDR1 SGHVS and CDR2 FQNEAQ. V lost 5 bases to trimming and J lost 6 bases; unmatched junction nucleotides: 8. The CDR3 coding sequence is TGTGCCAGCAGCGCGGGGCCGGGACAGGGGGATGAAAAACTGTTTTTT. This codes for CASSAGPGQGDEKLFF.

This clone appeared once. The chain is built from TRBV5-1 and TRBJ2-1; D might be TRBD2 (5 bases). V gave up 0 bases and J gave up 0 bases, with 10 bases separating them. The CDR3 totals 16 residues. CDR1 and CDR2 from the germline V gene are SGHRS and YFSETQ. The CDR3: CASSLGSGSSYNEQFF. The DNA for the CDR3 is TGCGCCAGCAGCTTGGGGTCTGGGAGCTCCTACAATGAGCAGTTCTTC.

The chain combines TRBV21-1 with TRBJ2-3; the table gives TRBD2 as D, unverified against the DNA. TRBV21-1 is assigned pseudogene status. The length of the CDR3 is 13 residues. CDR3 region: CASIQRFTDTQYF. The DNA of the CDR3 is TGTGCCAGCATTCAGCGGTTCACAGATACGCAGTATTTT.

With respect to this clone: Other DNA sequences of this sample code for an identical CDR3. The CDR3 protein is CASSVGLAQETQYF. CDR3 sequence (DNA): TGTGCCAGCAGCGTAGGTCTGGCCCAAGAGACCCAGTACTTC. The chain employs TRBV9 and TRBJ2-5, with D uncertain. Trimming left V 0 bases short and J 1 base short, with 7 bases between. The CDR3 is made up of 14 amino acids. From germline, CDR1 is SGDLS and CDR2 YYNGEE.

The chain couples TRBV5-1 to TRBJ1-3, with D unresolved. The CDR3 has 14 amino acids. Trimming removed 0 bases at V and 3 bases at J, with 7 bases between. Germline V gene data show CDR1 as SGHRS and CDR2 as YFSETQ. The CDR3 is CASSLASLGNTIYF. The CDR3 bases are TGCGCCAGCAGCTTGGCCAGTCTTGGAAACACCATATATTTT.

The rearrangement joins TRBV30 to TRBJ1-4; the match to TRBD1 covers 7 bases. Germline-derived CDR1 and CDR2 are GTSNPN and SVGIG (reference sequence). The ends lost 0 bases at V and 8 bases at J; junction bases unmatched: 9. The CDR3 is made up of 15 amino acids. CDR3 sequence (DNA): TGTGCCTGGAGTGTACGGTTAGGGGGCGGCGAAAAACTGTTTTTT. Its translation: CAWSVRLGGGEKLFF.

This chain links TRBV27 with TRBJ1-1; D is perhaps TRBD1 (5 bases). Germline V gene lookup returns CDR1 MNHEY and CDR2 SMNVEV (reference sequence). The CDR3 spans 16 residues. Trimming stripped 4 bases from V and 1 base from J, with 16 bases between. The CDR3 coding sequence is TGTGCCAGCAGTTCCTGGCAGGGTGGGCCGAACACTGAAGCTTTCTTT. Translated: CASSSWQGGPNTEAFF.

This clone was seen just once. The CDR3 loop is CASSRDSGGETQYF. DNA for the CDR3: TGTGCCAGCAGTAGGGATTCCGGGGGGGAGACCCAGTACTTC. The chain has TRBV7-2 and TRBJ2-5; TRBD2 agrees at 7 bases. The CDR3 spans 14 residues. V lost 6 bases, J lost 5 bases, and 9 bases stayed unmatched. Per the germline V gene, CDR1 is SGHTA and CDR2 is FQGNSA.

The chain joins TRBV19 to TRBJ1-3; D ambiguous. The CDR3 loop spans 15 amino acids. Trimming removed 6 bases at V and 0 bases at J, with 12 bases between. Germline CDR1 reads LNHDA; CDR2 reads SQIVND (reference sequence). The CDR3 DNA reads TGTGCCAGTAGCCAATCAGGCAACTCTGGAAACACCATATATTTT. It translates to CASSQSGNSGNTIYF.

V and J are TRBV4-1 and TRBJ2-7, with 7 bases identical to TRBD1. After removal of 8 bases from V and 1 base from J, the junction contained 11 bases not matched to a gene. In germline, CDR1 is MGHRA, CDR2 YSYEKL. This CDR3 region has 15 residues. CDR3 in amino acids: CASRLTGTASYEQYF. The CDR3 coding sequence is TGCGCCAGCCGTCTGACCGGGACAGCGTCCTACGAGCAGTACTTC.

The genes are TRBV6-1 and TRBJ1-5, with 9 bases aligning to TRBD1. Germline-derived CDR1 and CDR2 are MNHNS and SASEGT. The CDR3 sequence is 16 residues long. V lost 4 bases and J lost 4; bases outside the gene matches: 8. The CDR3 DNA sequence: TGTGCCAGCAGTGGGGACAGGGAGGTTAGTAATCAGCCCCAGCATTTT. It yields the protein CASSGDREVSNQPQHF.

V usage is TRBV14 and J usage is TRBJ2-5; 9 positions agree with TRBD1. V was pared by 3 bases and J by 5 bases, with 7 bases of the junction left unmatched. Germline V gives CDR1 SGHDN, CDR2 FVKESK. The CDR3 covers 15 residues. The CDR3 DNA reads TGTGCCAGCAGCCACTACAGGGGGCGTTACGAGACCCAGTACTTC. As protein: CASSHYRGRYETQYF.

The genes are TRBV11-1 and TRBJ2-5; 11 nucleotides line up with TRBD2. Unmatched junction bases numbered 2, after V lost 5 bases and J lost 3 bases. Germline V lookup: CDR1 SGHAT, CDR2 FQDESV (reference sequence). This CDR3 is 14 amino acids long. The CDR3 nucleotides are TGTGCCAGCAGCAAACTAGCGGGGGAAGAGACCCAGTACTTC. It encodes CASSKLAGEETQYF.

CDR3 amino acids: CASSLTVRGAENTGELFF. CDR3 sequence (DNA): TGTGCCAGCAGCTTAACGGTTCGGGGAGCCGAGAACACCGGGGAGCTGTTTTTT. V and J are TRBV7-3 and TRBJ2-2; possibly TRBD2 for D (5 bases). CDR3 length: 18 residues. Between the trimmed V and J ends, which lost 0 bases and 1 base, there was a span of 15 bases. Germline loops: CDR1 SGHTA, CDR2 FQGTGA.

The V and J genes are TRBV10-3 and TRBJ2-7; 7 positions match TRBD1. This CDR3 is built from 16 residues. The V segment lost 6 bases and the J segment 2 bases; nucleotides outside the gene matches: 13. The germline V gene has CDR1 ENHRY and CDR2 SYGVKD. For the CDR3, the DNA is TGTGCCATCAGCCAGCTGGAACAGGGGATTCCCTACGAGCAGTACTTC. Translating it yields CAISQLEQGIPYEQYF.

The V and J genes are TRBV29-1 and TRBJ1-2; 7 bases map to TRBD1. The CDR3 covers 11 residues. V shed 8 bases and J 7 bases; nucleotides not matched to a gene: 7. Germline CDR1 SQVTM, CDR2 ANQGSEA. The CDR3 DNA reads TGCAGCTCGTACAGGGGTGGTGGCTACACCTTC. Encoded protein: CSSYRGGGYTF.

The chain carries TRBV18 and TRBJ1-1; D gene unclear. Germline CDR1 and CDR2: KGHSH and LQKENI. V lost 3 bases to trimming and J lost 0 bases, with 2 bases between them. The CDR3 is 12 residues long. The CDR3 region is CASSPMNTEAFF. CDR3 DNA sequence: TGTGCCAGCTCACCTATGAACACTGAAGCTTTCTTT.

The chain recombines TRBV27 with TRBJ2-7; D not certain. Germline V lookup: CDR1 MNHEY, CDR2 SMNVEV (reference sequence). This CDR3 spans 14 amino acids. Trimming took off 6 bases at V and 5 bases at J, with 17 bases between the two ends. Here the CDR3 reads CASRLGQLIHEQYF. The CDR3 DNA sequence: TGTGCCAGCAGATTGGGTCAACTAATACACGAGCAGTACTTC.

In this sample, this clone turned up a few times. The chain employs TRBV5-1 and TRBJ2-7, with D maybe TRBD2 (6 bases). CDR3 size: 14 residues. CDR1 and CDR2 (germline): SGHRS, YFSETQ. V lost 4 bases, J lost 4 bases, and 15 bases lay in between. The CDR3 DNA reads TGCGCCAGCAGCGCGGGGACTGTCTTTTACGAGCAGTACTTC. Translated, it gives CASSAGTVFYEQYF.

This clone was observed a few times. The chain recombines TRBV11-3 with TRBJ2-2, with 8 bases aligning to TRBD1. Germline V gene sequence: CDR1 SGHNT, CDR2 YENEEA. The CDR3 contains 15 residues. V shed 5 bases and J 2 bases; nucleotides not matched to a gene: 4. The CDR3 DNA reads as TGTGCCAGCAGCCCGGGACAGGCCAACACCGGGGAGCTGTTTTTT. It yields the protein CASSPGQANTGELFF. Full variable domain (missing parts from reference TRBV11-3 and TRBJ2-2): EAGVVQSPRYKIIEKKQPVAFWCNPISGHNTLYWYLQNLGQGPELLIRYENEEAVDDSQLPKDRFSAERLKGVDSTLKIQPAELGDSAVYLCASSPGQANTGELFFGEGSRLTVL.

V is TRBV5-4 and J is TRBJ2-2; D call uncertain. The CDR3 loop spans 17 amino acids. Germline V gives CDR1 SGHNT, CDR2 YYREEE (reference sequence). V was shortened by 0 bases and J by 3 bases, with 15 bases between the two germline ends. CDR3: CASSLGDTEGDTGELFF. The CDR3 bases are TGTGCCAGCAGCTTGGGAGACACCGAAGGCGACACCGGGGAGCTGTTTTTT.

A single count supports this clone. The V and J genes are TRBV13 and TRBJ2-3, with D hard to call. CDR3 length equals 15 residues. Looked up from germline, CDR1 is PRHDT and CDR2 is FYEKMQ (reference sequence). The V and J ends lost 5 bases and 2 bases respectively, with 14 bases between them. This CDR3 reads CASSHYSLLTDTQYF. Written as DNA, the CDR3 is TGTGCCAGCAGCCACTACTCACTACTCACAGATACGCAGTATTTT.

The rearrangement links TRBV4-1 to TRBJ1-5; the D is unclear. Germline values: CDR1 MGHRA, CDR2 YSYEKL. CDR3 size: 16 residues. With 1 base removed from V and 0 bases from J, the gap between germline ends came to 10 bases. For the CDR3, the DNA is TGCGCCAGCAGCCAAGCGATAGTAAGTAGCAATCAGCCCCAGCATTTT. Encoded protein: CASSQAIVSSNQPQHF.

This clone was counted a few times. This chain connects TRBV6-5 to TRBJ2-7; 8 bases are a match to TRBD1. CDR3 length equals 12 residues. V lost 5 bases and J lost 5; bases outside the gene matches: 2. The germline gives CDR1 MNHEY, CDR2 SVGAGI. CDR3 protein: CASSQGAHEQYF. The CDR3 DNA reads as TGTGCCAGCAGTCAGGGGGCCCACGAGCAGTACTTC.